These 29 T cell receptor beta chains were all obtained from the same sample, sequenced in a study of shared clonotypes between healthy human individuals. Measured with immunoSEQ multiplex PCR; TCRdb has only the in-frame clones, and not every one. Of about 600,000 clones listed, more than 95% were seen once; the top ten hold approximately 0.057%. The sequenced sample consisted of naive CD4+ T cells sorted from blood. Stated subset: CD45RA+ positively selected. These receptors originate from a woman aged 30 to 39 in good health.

CDR3 sequence: CASSRGTMGYGYTF. Here the CDR3 DNA reads TGTGCCAGCAGCCGGGGGACGATGGGCTATGGCTACACCTTC. The rearrangement links TRBV11-2 to TRBJ1-2; D is possibly TRBD1 (5 bases). The V and J ends lost 5 bases and 4 bases respectively, with 14 bases between them. Germline values: CDR1 SGHAT, CDR2 FQNNGV. CDR3 size: 14 residues.

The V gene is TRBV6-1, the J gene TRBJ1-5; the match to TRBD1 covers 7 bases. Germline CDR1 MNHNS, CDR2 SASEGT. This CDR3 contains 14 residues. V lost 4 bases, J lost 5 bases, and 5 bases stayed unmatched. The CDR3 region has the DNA TGTGCCAGCAGTGCATCAGGGGGATATCAGCCCCAGCATTTT. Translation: CASSASGGYQPQHF.

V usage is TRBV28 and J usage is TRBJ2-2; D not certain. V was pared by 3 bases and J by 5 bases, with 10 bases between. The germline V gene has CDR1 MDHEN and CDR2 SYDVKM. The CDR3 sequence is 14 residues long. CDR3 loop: CASSFPRYTGELFF. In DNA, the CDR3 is TGTGCCAGCAGTTTCCCCCGATATACCGGGGAGCTGTTTTTT.

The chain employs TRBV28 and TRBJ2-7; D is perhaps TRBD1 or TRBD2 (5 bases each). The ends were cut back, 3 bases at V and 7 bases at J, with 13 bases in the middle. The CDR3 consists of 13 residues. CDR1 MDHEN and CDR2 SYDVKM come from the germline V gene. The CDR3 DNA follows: TGTGCCAGCAGTTTTGGGGGAGTTGAGGAGCAGTACTTC. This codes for CASSFGGVEEQYF.

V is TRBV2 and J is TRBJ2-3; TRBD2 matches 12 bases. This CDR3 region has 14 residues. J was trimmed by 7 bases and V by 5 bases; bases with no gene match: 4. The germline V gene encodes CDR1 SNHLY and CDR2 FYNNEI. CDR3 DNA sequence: TGTGCCAGCAGTCAGACTAGCGGGAGTAATACGCAGTATTTT. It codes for CASSQTSGSNTQYF.

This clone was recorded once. The chain's CDR3 is CASSLGLAVGTQYF. As DNA, the CDR3 is TGTGCCAGCAGCTTAGGACTAGCGGTTGGTACGCAGTATTTT. The genes are TRBV7-9 and TRBJ2-3, with 9 bases identical to TRBD2. CDR1 is SEHNR and CDR2 is FQNEAQ in the germline V gene (reference sequence). Losses at the gene ends were 1 base for V and 8 bases for J; bases not matched to a gene: 4. The CDR3 is made up of 14 amino acids.

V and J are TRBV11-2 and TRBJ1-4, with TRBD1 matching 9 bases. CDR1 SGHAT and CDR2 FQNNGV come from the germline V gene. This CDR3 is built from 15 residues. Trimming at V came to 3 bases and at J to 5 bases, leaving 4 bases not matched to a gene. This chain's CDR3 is CASSFRDRANEKLFF. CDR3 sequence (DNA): TGTGCCAGCAGCTTCCGGGACAGGGCCAATGAAAAACTGTTTTTT.

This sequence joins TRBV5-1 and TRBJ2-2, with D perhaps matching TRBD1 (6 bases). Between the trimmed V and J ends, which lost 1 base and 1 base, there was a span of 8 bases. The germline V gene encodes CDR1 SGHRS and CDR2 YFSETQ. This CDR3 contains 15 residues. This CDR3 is CASSLWGQNTGELFF. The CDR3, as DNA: TGCGCCAGCAGCTTGTGGGGACAGAACACCGGGGAGCTGTTTTTT. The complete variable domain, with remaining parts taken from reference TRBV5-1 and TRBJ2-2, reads KAGVTQTPRYLIKTRGQQVTLSCSPISGHRSVSWYQQTPGQGLQFLFEYFSETQRNKGNFPGRFSGRQFSNSRSEMNVSTLELGDSALYLCASSLWGQNTGELFFGEGSRLTVL.

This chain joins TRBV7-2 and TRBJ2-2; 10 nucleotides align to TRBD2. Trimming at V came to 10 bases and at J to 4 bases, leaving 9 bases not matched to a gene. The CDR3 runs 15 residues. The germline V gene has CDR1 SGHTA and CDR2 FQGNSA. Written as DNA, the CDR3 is TGTGCCACTCCCCCGGGACTAGCGCCCACCGGGGAGCTGTTTTTT. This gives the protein CATPPGLAPTGELFF.

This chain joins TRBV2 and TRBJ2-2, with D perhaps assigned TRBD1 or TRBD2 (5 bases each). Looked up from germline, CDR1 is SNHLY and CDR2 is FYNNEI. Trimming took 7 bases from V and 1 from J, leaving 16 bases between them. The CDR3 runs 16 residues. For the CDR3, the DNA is TGTGCCAGCATCTTCGAGGGGCGGTTGAACACCGGGGAGCTGTTTTTT. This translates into CASIFEGRLNTGELFF. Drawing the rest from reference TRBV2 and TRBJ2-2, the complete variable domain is EPEVTQTPSHQVTQMGQEVILRCVPISNHLYFYWYRQILGQKVEFLVSFYNNEISEKSEIFDDQFSVERPDGSNFTLKIRSTKLEDSAMYFCASIFEGRLNTGELFFGEGSRLTVL.

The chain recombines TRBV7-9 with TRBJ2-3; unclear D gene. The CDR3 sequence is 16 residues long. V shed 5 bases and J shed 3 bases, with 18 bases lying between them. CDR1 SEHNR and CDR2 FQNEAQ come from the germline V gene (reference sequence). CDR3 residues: CASSQNWAQPTDTQYF. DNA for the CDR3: TGTGCCAGCAGCCAAAATTGGGCGCAGCCAACAGATACGCAGTATTTT.

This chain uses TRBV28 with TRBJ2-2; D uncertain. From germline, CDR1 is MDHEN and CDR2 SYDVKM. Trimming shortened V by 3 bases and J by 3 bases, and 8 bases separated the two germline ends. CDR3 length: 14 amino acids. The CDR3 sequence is CASSFLPDTGELFF. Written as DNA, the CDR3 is TGTGCCAGCAGTTTTCTCCCAGACACCGGGGAGCTGTTTTTT.

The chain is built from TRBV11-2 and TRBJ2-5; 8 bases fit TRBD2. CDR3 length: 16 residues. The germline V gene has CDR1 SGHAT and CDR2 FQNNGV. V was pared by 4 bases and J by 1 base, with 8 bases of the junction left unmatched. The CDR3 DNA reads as TGTGCCAGCAGCTCATCTTGGCTAGCGGGCCAAGAGACCCAGTACTTC. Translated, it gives CASSSSWLAGQETQYF.

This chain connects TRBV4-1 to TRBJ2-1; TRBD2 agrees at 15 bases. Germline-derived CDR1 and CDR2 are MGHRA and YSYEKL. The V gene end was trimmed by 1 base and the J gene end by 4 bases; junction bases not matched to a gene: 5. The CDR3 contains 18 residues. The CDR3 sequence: CASSQGGLAGGGYNEQFF. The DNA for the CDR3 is TGCGCCAGCAGCCAAGGGGGACTAGCGGGAGGAGGGTACAATGAGCAGTTCTTC.

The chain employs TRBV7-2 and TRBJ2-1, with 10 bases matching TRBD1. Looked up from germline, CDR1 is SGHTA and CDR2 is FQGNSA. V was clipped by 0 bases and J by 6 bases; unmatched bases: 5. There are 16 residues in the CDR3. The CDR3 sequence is CASSLAWTGGINEQFF. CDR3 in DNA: TGTGCCAGCAGCTTAGCGTGGACAGGGGGTATCAATGAGCAGTTCTTC.

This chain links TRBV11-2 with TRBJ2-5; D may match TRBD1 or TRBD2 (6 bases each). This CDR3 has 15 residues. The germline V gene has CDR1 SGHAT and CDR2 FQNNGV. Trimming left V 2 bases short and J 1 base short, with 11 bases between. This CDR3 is CASSLTTGAQETQYF. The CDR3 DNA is TGTGCCAGCAGCTTAACGACGGGGGCCCAAGAGACCCAGTACTTC.

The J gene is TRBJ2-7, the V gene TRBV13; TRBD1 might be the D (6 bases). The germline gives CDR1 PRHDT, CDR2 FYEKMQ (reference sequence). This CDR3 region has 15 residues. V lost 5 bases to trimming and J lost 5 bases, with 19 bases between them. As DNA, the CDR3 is TGTGCCAGCAGCCCGCAGGGGATGGTATCTGACGAGCAGTACTTC. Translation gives CASSPQGMVSDEQYF.

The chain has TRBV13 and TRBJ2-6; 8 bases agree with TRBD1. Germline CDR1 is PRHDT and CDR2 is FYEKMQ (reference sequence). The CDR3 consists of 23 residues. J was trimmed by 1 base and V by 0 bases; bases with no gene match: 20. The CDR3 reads CASSLGDRTGNIPVRSGANVLTF. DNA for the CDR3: TGTGCCAGCAGCTTAGGCGATCGGACAGGGAATATTCCCGTAAGGTCTGGGGCCAACGTCCTGACTTTC.

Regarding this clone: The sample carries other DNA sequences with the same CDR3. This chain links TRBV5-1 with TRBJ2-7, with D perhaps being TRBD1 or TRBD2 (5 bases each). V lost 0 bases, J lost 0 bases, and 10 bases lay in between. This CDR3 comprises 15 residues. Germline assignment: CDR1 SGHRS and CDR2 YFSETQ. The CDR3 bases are TGCGCCAGCAGCTTGGTGGCAGGGAGCTCCTACGAGCAGTACTTC. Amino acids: CASSLVAGSSYEQYF.

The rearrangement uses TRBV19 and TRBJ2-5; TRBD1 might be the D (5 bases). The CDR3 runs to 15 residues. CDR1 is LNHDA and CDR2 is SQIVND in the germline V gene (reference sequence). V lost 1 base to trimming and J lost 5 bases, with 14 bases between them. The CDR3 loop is CASSIGTTGGETQYF. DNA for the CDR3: TGTGCCAGTAGTATAGGCACAACAGGTGGGGAGACCCAGTACTTC.

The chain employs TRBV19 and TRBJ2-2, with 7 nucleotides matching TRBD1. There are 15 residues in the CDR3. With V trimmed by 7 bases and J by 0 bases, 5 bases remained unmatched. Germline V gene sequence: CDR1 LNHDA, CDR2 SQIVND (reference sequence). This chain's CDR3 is CASTTGTANTGELFF. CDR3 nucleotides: TGTGCCAGTACAACCGGGACAGCGAACACCGGGGAGCTGTTTTTT.

The CDR3 spells CASSNHLGEGTDTQYF. The CDR3 DNA follows: TGTGCCAGCAGCAACCACCTAGGGGAGGGCACAGATACGCAGTATTTT. V and J are TRBV28 and TRBJ2-3; D is possibly TRBD2 (6 bases). This CDR3 spans 16 amino acids. CDR1 MDHEN and CDR2 SYDVKM come from the germline V gene. Trimming left V 6 bases short and J 1 base short, with 17 bases between.

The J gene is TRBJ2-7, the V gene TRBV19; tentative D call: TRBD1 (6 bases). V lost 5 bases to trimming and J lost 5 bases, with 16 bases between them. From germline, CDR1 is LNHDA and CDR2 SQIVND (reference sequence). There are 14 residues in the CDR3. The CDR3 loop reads CASSVSQGGHEQYF. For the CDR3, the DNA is TGTGCCAGTAGTGTTTCACAGGGTGGACACGAGCAGTACTTC.

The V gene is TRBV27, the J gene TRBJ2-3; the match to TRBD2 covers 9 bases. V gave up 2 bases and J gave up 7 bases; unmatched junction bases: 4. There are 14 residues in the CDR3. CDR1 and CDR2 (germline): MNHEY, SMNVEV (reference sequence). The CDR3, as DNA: TGTGCCAGCAGTTTAGCGGGAGGGCCAAATACGCAGTATTTT. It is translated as CASSLAGGPNTQYF.

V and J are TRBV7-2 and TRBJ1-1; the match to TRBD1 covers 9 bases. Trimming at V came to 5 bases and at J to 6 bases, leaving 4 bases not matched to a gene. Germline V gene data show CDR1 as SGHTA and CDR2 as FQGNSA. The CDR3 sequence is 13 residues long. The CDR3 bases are TGTGCCAGCAGCCTAGGGACAGGGTCTGAAGCTTTCTTT. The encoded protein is CASSLGTGSEAFF. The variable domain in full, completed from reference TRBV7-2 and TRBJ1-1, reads GAGVSQSPSNKVTEKGKDVELRCDPISGHTALYWYRQSLGQGLEFLIYFQGNSAPDKSGLPSDRFSAERTGGSVSTLTIQRTQQEDSAVYLCASSLGTGSEAFFGQGTRLTVV.

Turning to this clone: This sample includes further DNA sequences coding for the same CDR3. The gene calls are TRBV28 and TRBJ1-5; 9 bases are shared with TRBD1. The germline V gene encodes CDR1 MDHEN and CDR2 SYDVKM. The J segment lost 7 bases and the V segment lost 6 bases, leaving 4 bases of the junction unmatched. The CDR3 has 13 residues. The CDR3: CASRGTGRQPQHF. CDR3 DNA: TGTGCCAGCAGAGGGACAGGGCGACAGCCCCAGCATTTT.

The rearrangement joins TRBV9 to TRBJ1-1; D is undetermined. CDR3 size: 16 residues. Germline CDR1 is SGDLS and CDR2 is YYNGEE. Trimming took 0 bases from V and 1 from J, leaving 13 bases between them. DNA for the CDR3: TGTGCCAGCAGCGTAGGGGTGGGAATTTCGAACACTGAAGCTTTCTTT. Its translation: CASSVGVGISNTEAFF.

The CDR3 reads CASSLSIVGGYQPQHF. The CDR3 nucleotides read TGTGCCAGCAGCTTATCTATAGTGGGGGGATATCAGCCCCAGCATTTT. The gene calls are TRBV7-2 and TRBJ1-5, with a tentative D call TRBD1 (5 bases). The CDR3 loop spans 16 amino acids. Germline V gene lookup returns CDR1 SGHTA and CDR2 FQGNSA. The ends were cut back, 2 bases at V and 5 bases at J, with 16 bases in the middle. Complete variable domain (other parts from reference TRBV7-2 and TRBJ1-5): GAGVSQSPSNKVTEKGKDVELRCDPISGHTALYWYRQSLGQGLEFLIYFQGNSAPDKSGLPSDRFSAERTGGSVSTLTIQRTQQEDSAVYLCASSLSIVGGYQPQHFGDGTRLSIL.

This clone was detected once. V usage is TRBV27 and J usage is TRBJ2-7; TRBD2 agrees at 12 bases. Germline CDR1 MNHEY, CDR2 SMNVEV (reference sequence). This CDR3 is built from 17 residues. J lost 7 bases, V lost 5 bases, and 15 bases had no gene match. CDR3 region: CASSGRTSGTIIGEQYF. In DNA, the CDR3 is TGTGCCAGCAGTGGACGGACTAGCGGGACCATAATTGGGGAGCAGTACTTC.